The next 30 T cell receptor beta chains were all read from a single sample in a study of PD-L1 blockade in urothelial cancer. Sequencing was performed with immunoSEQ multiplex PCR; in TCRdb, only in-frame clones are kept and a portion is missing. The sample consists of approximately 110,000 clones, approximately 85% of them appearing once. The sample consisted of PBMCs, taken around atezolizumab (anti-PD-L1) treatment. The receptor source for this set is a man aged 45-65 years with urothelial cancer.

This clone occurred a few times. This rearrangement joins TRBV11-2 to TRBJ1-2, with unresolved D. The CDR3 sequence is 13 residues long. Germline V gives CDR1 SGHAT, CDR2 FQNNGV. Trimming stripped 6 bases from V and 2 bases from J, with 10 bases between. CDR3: CASRSPGNYGYTF. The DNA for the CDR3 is TGTGCCAGCAGGTCCCCAGGAAACTATGGCTACACCTTC. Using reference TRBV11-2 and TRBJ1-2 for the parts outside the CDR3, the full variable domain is EAGVAQSPRYKIIEKRQSVAFWCNPISGHATLYWYQQILGQGPKLLIQFQNNGVVDDSQLPKDRFSAERLKGVDSTLKIQPAKLEDSAVYLCASRSPGNYGYTFGSGTRLTVV.

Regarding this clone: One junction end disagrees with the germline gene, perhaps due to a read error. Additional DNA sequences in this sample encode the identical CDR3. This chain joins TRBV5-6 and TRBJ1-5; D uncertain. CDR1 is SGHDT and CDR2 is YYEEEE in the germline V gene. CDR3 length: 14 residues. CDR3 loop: CASSFRSLNQPQHF. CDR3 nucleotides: TGCGCCAGCAGCTTCCGCAGTTTAAATCAGCCCCAGCATTTT.

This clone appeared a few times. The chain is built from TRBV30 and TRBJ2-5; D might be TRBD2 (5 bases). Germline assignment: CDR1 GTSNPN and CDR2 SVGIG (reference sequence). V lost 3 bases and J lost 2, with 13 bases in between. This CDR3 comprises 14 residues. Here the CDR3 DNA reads TGTGCCTGGAGGGACCCAAGACTACAAGAGACCCAGTACTTC. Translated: CAWRDPRLQETQYF.

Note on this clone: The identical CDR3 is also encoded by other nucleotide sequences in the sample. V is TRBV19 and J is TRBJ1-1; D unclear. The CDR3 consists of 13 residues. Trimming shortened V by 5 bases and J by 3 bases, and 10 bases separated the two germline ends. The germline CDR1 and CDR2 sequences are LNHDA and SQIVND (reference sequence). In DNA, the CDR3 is TGTGCCAGTAGTGACGCAGGATACACTGAAGCTTTCTTT. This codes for CASSDAGYTEAFF.

The DNA for the CDR3 is TGTGCCAGCAGTCCGTCGGGGTGGCAAGGCTACACCTTC. It specifies CASSPSGWQGYTF. The V gene is TRBV6-5, the J gene TRBJ1-2; D not certain. CDR3 length equals 13 residues. CDR1 is MNHEY, CDR2 SVGAGI, per germline. The V end was cut by 5 bases, the J end by 8 bases, with 15 bases between.

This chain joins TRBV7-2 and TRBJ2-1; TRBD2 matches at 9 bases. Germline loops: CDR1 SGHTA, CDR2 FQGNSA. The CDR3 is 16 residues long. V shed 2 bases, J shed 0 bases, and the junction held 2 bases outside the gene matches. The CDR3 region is CASSLTSGLSYNEQFF. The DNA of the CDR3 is TGTGCCAGCAGCTTAACTAGCGGGCTCTCCTACAATGAGCAGTTCTTC.

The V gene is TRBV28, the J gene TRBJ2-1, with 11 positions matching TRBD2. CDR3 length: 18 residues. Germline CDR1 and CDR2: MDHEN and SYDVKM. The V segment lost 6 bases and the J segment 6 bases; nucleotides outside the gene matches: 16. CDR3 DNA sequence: TGTGCCAGCAGCCCTGATGATTTAGCGGGAGGGTATGGCAATGAGCAGTTCTTC. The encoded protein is CASSPDDLAGGYGNEQFF.

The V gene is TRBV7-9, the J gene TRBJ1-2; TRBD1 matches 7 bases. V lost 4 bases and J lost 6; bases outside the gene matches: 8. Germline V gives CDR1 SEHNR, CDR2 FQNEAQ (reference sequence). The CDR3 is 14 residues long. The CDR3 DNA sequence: TGTGCCAGCAGCTCCTGGGACAGAAACAATGGCTACACCTTC. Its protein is CASSSWDRNNGYTF.

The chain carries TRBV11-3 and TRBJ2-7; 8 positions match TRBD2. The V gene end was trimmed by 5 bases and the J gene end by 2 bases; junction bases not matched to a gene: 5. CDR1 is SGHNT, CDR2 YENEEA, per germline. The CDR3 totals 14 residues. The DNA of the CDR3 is TGTGCCAGCAGCCCCCGGGAGGGGACCTACGAGCAGTACTTC. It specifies CASSPREGTYEQYF. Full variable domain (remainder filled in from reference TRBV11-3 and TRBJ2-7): EAGVVQSPRYKIIEKKQPVAFWCNPISGHNTLYWYLQNLGQGPELLIRYENEEAVDDSQLPKDRFSAERLKGVDSTLKIQPAELGDSAVYLCASSPREGTYEQYFGPGTRLTVT.

The CDR3 reads CASSRWGVPEAFF. The CDR3 region has the DNA TGTGCCAGCAGCCGTTGGGGGGTCCCTGAAGCTTTCTTT. The chain uses TRBV6-5 and TRBJ1-1, with D maybe TRBD1 (5 bases). Trimming pared 6 bases from V and 6 bases from J, leaving 14 bases between. The germline CDR1 and CDR2 sequences are MNHEY and SVGAGI. This CDR3 has 13 residues.

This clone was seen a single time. In nucleotides, the CDR3 is TGTGCCAGCAGCTTACAGTACAGCACAGATACGCAGTATTTT. Translated, it gives CASSLQYSTDTQYF. The gene calls are TRBV11-2 and TRBJ2-3; D is uncertain. Germline values: CDR1 SGHAT, CDR2 FQNNGV. With 2 bases removed from V and 0 bases from J, the gap between germline ends came to 6 bases. This CDR3 contains 14 residues.

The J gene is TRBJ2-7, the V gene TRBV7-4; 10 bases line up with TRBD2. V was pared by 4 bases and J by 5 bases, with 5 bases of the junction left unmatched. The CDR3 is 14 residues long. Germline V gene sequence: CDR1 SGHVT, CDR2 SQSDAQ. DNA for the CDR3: TGTGCCAGCAGCTCAGGGACTAGCGACCACGAGCAGTACTTC. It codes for CASSSGTSDHEQYF.

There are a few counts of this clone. CDR3 amino acids: CASEGTASGNTIYF. The CDR3 coding sequence is TGTGCCTCCGAAGGGACAGCCTCTGGAAACACCATATATTTT. The genes are TRBV28 and TRBJ1-3; TRBD1 matches 7 bases. Germline CDR1 and CDR2: MDHEN and SYDVKM. V dropped 11 bases and J dropped 0; count of bases not matched to a gene: 7. The CDR3 loop spans 14 amino acids. The full variable domain, its missing parts supplied by reference TRBV28 and TRBJ1-3, is DVKVTQSSRYLVKRTGEKVFLECVQDMDHENMFWYRQDPGLGLRLIYFSYDVKMKEKGDIPEGYSVSREKKERFSLILESASTNQTSMYLCASEGTASGNTIYFGEGSWLTVV.

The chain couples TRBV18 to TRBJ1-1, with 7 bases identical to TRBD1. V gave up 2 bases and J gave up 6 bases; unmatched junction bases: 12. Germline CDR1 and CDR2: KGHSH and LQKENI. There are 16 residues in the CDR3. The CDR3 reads CASSPLLTGRLAEAFF. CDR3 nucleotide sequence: TGTGCCAGCTCACCATTGCTGACAGGGCGGTTGGCTGAAGCTTTCTTT.

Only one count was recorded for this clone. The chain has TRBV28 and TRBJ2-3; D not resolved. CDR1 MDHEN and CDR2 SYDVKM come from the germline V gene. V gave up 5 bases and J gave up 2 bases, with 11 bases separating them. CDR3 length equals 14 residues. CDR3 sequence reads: CASSDWRTTDTQYF. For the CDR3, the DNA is TGTGCCAGCAGTGACTGGCGAACCACAGATACGCAGTATTTT.

CDR3 nucleotides: TGTGCCAGCAGCTTGACAGAAGACAATCAGCCCCAGCATTTT. As protein: CASSLTEDNQPQHF. V is TRBV7-8 and J is TRBJ1-5; TRBD1 is a possible D gene (5 bases). Germline V lookup: CDR1 SGHVS, CDR2 FQNEAQ. V was cut by 3 bases and J by 3 bases, with 9 bases left in between. The CDR3 has 14 amino acids.

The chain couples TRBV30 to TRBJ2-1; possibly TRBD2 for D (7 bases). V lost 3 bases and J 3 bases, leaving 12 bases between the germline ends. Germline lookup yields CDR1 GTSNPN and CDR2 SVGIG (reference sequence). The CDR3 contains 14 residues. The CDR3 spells CAWRGGGLYNEQFF. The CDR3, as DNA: TGTGCCTGGAGAGGGGGGGGCCTCTACAATGAGCAGTTCTTC. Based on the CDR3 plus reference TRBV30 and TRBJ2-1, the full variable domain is SQTIHQWPATLVQPVGSPLSLECTVEGTSNPNLYWYRQAAGRGLQLLFYSVGIGQISSEVPQNLSASRPQDRQFILSSKKLLLSDSGFYLCAWRGGGLYNEQFFGPGTRLTVL.

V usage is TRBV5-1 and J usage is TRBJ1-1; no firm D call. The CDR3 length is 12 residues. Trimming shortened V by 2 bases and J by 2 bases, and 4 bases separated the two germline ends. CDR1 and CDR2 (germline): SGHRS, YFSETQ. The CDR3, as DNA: TGCGCCAGCAGCTTACAAAACACTGAAGCTTTCTTT. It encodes CASSLQNTEAFF.

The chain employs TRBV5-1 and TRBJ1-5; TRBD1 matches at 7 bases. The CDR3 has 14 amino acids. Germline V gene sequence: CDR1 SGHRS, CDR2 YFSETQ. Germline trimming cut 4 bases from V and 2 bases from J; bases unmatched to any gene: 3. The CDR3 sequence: CASSVGTGNQPQHF. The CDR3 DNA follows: TGCGCCAGCAGCGTCGGGACAGGCAATCAGCCCCAGCATTTT.

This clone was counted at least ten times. The CDR3 spells CASSQQGLYGYTF. The CDR3 bases are TGTGCCAGTAGTCAACAGGGCTTGTATGGCTACACCTTC. The gene calls are TRBV19 and TRBJ1-2; a weak D match, TRBD1 (6 bases). The CDR3 loop spans 13 amino acids. Deletions cut 5 bases from V and 5 bases from J, with 12 bases between. Germline CDR1 LNHDA, CDR2 SQIVND (reference sequence).

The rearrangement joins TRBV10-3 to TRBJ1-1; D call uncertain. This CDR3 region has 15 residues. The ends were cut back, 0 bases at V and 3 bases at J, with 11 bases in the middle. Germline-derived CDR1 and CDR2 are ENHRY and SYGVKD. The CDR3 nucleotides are TGTGCCATCAGTGAGTCGAGAGGCGGTTACACTGAAGCTTTCTTT. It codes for CAISESRGGYTEAFF.

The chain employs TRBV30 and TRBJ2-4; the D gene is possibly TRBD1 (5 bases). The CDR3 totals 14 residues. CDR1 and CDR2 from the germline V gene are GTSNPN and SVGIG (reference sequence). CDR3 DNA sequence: TGTGCTTACAGGACACACAATGCCAAAAACATTCAGTACTTC. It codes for CAYRTHNAKNIQYF.

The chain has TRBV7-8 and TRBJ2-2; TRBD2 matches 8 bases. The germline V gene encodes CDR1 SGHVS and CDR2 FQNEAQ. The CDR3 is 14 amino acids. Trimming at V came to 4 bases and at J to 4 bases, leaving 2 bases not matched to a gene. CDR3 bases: TGTGCCAGCAGCTCCGCGGGGGGCACCGGGGAGCTGTTTTTT. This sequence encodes CASSSAGGTGELFF.

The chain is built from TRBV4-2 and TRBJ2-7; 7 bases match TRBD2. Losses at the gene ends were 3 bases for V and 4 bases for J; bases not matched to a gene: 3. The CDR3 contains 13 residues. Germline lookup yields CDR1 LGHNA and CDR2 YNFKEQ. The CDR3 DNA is TGTGCCAGCAGCCAGGCGGGGGTATACGAGCAGTACTTC. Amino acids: CASSQAGVYEQYF.

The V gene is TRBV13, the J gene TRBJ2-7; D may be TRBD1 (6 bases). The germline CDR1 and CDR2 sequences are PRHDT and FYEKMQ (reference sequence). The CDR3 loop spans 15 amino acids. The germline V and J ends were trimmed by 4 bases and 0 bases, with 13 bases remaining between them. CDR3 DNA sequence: TGTGCCAGCAGCTCGTTACAGGGAAACTCCTACGAGCAGTACTTC. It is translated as CASSSLQGNSYEQYF.

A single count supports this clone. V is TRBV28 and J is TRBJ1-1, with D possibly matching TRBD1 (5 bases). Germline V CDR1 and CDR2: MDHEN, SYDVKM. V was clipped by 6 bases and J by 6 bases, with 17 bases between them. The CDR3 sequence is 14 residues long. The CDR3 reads CASSNLQDFAEAFF. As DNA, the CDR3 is TGTGCCAGCAGCAACCTACAGGATTTCGCTGAAGCTTTCTTT.

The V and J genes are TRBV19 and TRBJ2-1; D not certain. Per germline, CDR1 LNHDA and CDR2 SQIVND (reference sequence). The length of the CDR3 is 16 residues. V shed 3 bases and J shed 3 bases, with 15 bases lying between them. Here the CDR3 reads CASSINGQRYYNEQFF. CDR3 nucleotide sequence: TGTGCCAGTAGTATTAATGGTCAGCGATACTACAATGAGCAGTTCTTC.

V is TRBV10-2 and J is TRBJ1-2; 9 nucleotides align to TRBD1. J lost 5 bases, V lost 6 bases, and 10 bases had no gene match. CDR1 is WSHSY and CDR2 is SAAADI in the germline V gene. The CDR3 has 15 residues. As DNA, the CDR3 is TGCGCCAGCAGCTCCGGGACAGGGTCAGGTTATGGCTACACCTTC. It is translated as CASSSGTGSGYGYTF.

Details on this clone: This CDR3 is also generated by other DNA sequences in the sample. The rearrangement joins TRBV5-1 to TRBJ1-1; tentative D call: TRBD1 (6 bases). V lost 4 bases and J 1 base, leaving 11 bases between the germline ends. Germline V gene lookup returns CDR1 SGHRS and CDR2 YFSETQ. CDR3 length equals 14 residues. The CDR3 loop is CASSLLQGNTEAFF. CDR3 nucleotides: TGCGCCAGCAGCCTCCTACAGGGGAACACTGAAGCTTTCTTT.

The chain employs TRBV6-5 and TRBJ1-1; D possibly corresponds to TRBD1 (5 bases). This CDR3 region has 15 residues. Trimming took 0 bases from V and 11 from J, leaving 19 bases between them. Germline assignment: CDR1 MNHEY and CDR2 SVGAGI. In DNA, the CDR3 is TGTGCCAGCAGTTACTCGGGGCAGCACAAGCTGGAGGCTTTCTTT. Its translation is CASSYSGQHKLEAFF.